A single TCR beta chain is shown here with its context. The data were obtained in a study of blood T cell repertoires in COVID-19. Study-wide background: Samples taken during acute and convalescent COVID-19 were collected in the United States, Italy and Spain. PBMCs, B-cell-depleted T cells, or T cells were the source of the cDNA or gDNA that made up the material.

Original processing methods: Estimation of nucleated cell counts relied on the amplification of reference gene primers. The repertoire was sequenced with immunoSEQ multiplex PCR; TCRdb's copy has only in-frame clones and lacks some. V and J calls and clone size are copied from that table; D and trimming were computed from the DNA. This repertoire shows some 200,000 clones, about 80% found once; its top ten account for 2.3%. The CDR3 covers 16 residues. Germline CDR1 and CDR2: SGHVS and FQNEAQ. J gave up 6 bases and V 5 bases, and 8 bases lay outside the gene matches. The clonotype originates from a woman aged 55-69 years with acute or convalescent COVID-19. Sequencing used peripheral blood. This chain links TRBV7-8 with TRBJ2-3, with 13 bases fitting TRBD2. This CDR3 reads CASSRGLAGPGDTQYF. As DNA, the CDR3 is TGTGCCAGCAGCAGGGGACTAGCGGGGCCCGGGGATACGCAGTATTTT.